This T cell receptor (beta chain) was captured by sequencing in a study of CD8 T cells in ankylosing spondylitis (dated by TCRdb to 2016 to 2017). About the investigation overall: The study set out to find disease-linked TCR variants by profiling T cell receptor beta repertoires in ankylosing spondylitis patients and healthy donors. Peripheral blood was sampled, and synovial fluid was additionally collected from ankylosing spondylitis patients. The full study cohort was made up of over 20 ankylosing spondylitis patients and 108 healthy donors.

For sequencing, an Illumina HiSeq 2500 was employed. TCR beta libraries were prepared by quantitative 5'-RACE with molecular barcodes. The source study handled its data this way. A new computational method, built on a probabilistic model of VDJ rearrangement, was used to identify disease-linked TCR variants. Clones were called with MiXCR by TCRdb after fastp trimmed the public reads at Q25, and only in-frame beta chains were retained. Each entry merges the rows of one CDR3 protein and shows their most common DNA and genes. These V and J calls originate from TCRdb's pipeline instead of the authors' own analysis. The sample table contains about 540,000 distinct CDR3 sequences; only one count was recorded for about 13% of them. The ten most abundant clones make up nearly 7% of the sample. The study at large found these results: Some motif variants were previously reported in synovial fluid and blood of reactive arthritis patients, suggesting common disease-initiation mechanisms. The disease-linked clones were reported to be significantly enriched in matched synovial fluid samples from ankylosing spondylitis patients. Blood from ankylosing spondylitis patients appeared to be characterized by a TCR beta motif made up of under ten highly homologous amino acid variants. The disease-linked clones showed a CD8+ phenotype and occurred at relatively low frequencies in peripheral blood.

Unmatched junction bases come to 4, with V trimmed by 3 bases and J by 2 bases. Taken from cysteine to phenylalanine, the CDR3 has 15 residues. Of all the DNA, just the CDR3 is kept, 45 bases in frame from base 1. Based on the germline V gene (reference sequence), the CDR1 and CDR2 sequences are LGHDT and YNNKEL. This clonotype was observed at least ten times. This receptor's antigen is unknown. No qualities accompany the bases; no much larger clone lies one base away. The chain links TRBV3-1 with TRBJ2-7, and 10 junction bases match TRBD2. Input material: blood, either unsorted or a sorted T cell fraction (not recorded which). The clonotype originates from a male donor with ankylosing spondylitis. The CDR3 has the sequence CASSQAAGGAYEQYF. The base sequence is TGTGCCAGCAGCCAGGCAGCGGGAGGGGCCTACGAGCAGTACTTC.